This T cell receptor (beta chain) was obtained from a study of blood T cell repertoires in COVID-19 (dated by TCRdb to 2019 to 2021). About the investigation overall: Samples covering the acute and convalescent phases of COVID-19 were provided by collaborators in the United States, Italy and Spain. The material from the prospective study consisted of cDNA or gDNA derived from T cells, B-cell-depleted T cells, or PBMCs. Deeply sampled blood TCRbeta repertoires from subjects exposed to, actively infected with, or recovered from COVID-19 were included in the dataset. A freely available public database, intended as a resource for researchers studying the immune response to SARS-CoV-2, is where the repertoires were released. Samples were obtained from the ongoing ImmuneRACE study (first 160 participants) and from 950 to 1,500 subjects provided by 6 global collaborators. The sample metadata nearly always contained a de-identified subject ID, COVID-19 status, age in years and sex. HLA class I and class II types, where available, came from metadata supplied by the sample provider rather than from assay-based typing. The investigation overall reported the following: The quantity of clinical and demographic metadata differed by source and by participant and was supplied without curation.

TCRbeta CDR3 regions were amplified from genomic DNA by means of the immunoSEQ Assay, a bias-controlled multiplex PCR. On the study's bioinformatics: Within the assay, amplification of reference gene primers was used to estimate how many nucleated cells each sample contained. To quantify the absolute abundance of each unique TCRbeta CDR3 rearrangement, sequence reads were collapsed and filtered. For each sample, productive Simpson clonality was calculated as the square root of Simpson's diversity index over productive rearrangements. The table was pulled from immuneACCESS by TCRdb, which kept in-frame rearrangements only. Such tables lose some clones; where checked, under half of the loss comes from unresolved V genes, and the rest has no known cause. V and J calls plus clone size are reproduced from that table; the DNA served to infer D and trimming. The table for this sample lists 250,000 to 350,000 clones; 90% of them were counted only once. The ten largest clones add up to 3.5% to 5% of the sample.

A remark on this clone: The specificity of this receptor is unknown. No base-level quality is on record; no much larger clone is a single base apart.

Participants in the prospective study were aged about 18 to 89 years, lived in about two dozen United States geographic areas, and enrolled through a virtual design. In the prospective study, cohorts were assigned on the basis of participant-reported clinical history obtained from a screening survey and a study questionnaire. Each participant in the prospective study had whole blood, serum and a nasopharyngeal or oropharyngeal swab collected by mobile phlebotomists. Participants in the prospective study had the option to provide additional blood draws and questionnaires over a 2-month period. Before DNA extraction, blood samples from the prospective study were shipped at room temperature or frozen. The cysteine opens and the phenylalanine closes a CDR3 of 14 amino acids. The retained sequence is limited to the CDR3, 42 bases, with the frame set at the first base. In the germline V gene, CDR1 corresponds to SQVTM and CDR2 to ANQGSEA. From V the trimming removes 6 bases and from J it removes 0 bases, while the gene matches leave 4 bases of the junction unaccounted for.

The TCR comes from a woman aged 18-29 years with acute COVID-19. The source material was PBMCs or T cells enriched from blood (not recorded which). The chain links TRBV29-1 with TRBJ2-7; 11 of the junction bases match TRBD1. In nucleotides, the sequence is TGCAGCGTCAGGGACAGGGGGAGCTCCTACGAGCAGTACTTC. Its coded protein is CSVRDRGSSYEQYF.